These 12 T cell receptor beta chains were sequenced from one sample in a study of T cells in narcolepsy. Only in-frame clones appear in the TCRdb table, and some are missing; sequencing was by immunoSEQ multiplex PCR. The data hold under 40,000 clones, with about four fifths observed a single time. Material for sequencing was memory (CD45RA-) CD4+ T cells from blood. The receptors shown here come from a human donor in good health.

The V gene is TRBV10-3, the J gene TRBJ2-5, with D unresolved. V was trimmed by 11 bases and J by 7 bases, leaving 20 bases between them. CDR1 is ENHRY, CDR2 SYGVKD, per germline. The CDR3 extends over 13 amino acids. CDR3 in DNA: TGTGCCCCCACTTGGCCCGTTCGCCGGACCCAGTACTTC. It specifies CAPTWPVRRTQYF.

The chain recombines TRBV13 with TRBJ2-3; D is perhaps TRBD1 (6 bases). Trimming shortened V by 5 bases and J by 2 bases, and 14 bases separated the two germline ends. Germline CDR1 reads PRHDT; CDR2 reads FYEKMQ (reference sequence). This CDR3 is built from 15 residues. This CDR3 reads CASSTRTEPTDTQYF. The CDR3 DNA reads TGTGCCAGCAGCACCCGGACAGAACCCACAGATACGCAGTATTTT.

This chain links TRBV2 with TRBJ1-6; the D gene is possibly TRBD1 (5 bases). The germline V and J ends were trimmed by 8 bases and 5 bases, with 19 bases remaining between them. This CDR3 comprises 16 residues. Germline values: CDR1 SNHLY, CDR2 FYNNEI. CDR3 loop: CASSRRGGGNNSPLHF. CDR3 nucleotides: TGTGCCAGCTCCAGAAGGGGTGGGGGTAATAATTCACCCCTCCACTTT.

V usage is TRBV16 and J usage is TRBJ1-1; D uncertain. V was shortened by 4 bases and J by 3 bases, with 3 bases between the two germline ends. Germline-derived CDR1 and CDR2 are KGHSY and FQNENV. The CDR3 consists of 11 residues. The CDR3 region is CASSLYTEAFF. CDR3 bases: TGTGCCAGCAGCCTTTACACTGAAGCTTTCTTT.

The CDR3 here is CASSSGLAAVYNEQFF. CDR3 sequence (DNA): TGTGCCAGCAGCTCCGGACTAGCGGCCGTCTACAATGAGCAGTTCTTC. V gene TRBV7-9 combines with J gene TRBJ2-1, with TRBD2 identical over 10 bases. Trimming at V came to 4 bases and at J to 3 bases, leaving 6 bases not matched to a gene. This CDR3 region has 16 residues. CDR1 SEHNR and CDR2 FQNEAQ come from the germline V gene (reference sequence).

This chain uses TRBV5-1 with TRBJ2-7, with 7 nucleotides matching TRBD1. The junction had 7 bases not matched to a gene; V was cut back by 0 bases and J by 4 bases. The CDR3 runs 15 residues. Germline V gives CDR1 SGHRS, CDR2 YFSETQ. DNA for the CDR3: TGCGCCAGCAGCTTGGGCGGAGACAGGGCGTACGAGCAGTACTTC. Its translation: CASSLGGDRAYEQYF.

J is TRBJ1-2 and V is TRBV27; D remains ambiguous. Trimming took off 2 bases at V and 5 bases at J, with 6 bases between the two ends. The CDR3 covers 12 residues. From germline, CDR1 is MNHEY and CDR2 SMNVEV (reference sequence). The CDR3 coding sequence is TGTGCCAGCAGTTTACCCCAATATGGCTACACCTTC. Protein sequence: CASSLPQYGYTF.

Relative to its sample, this clone is medium-sized. This CDR3 is CASSFGASYNEQFF. The CDR3 region has the DNA TGTGCCAGCAGTTTTGGGGCCTCCTACAATGAGCAGTTCTTC. V and J are TRBV27 and TRBJ2-1; D possibly corresponds to TRBD1 (5 bases). The V gene lost 3 bases and the J gene lost 0 bases, with 6 bases spanning the gap. This CDR3 is 14 amino acids long. Germline assignment: CDR1 MNHEY and CDR2 SMNVEV (reference sequence).

The chain recombines TRBV6-5 with TRBJ1-3, with D perhaps TRBD1 (5 bases). The germline V gene encodes CDR1 MNHEY and CDR2 SVGAGI. The CDR3 extends over 15 amino acids. V was pared by 2 bases and J by 2 bases, with 10 bases between. CDR3 nucleotides: TGTGCCAGCAGTTACGACAGCACGCCTGGAAACACCATATATTTT. This sequence encodes CASSYDSTPGNTIYF.

The chain links TRBV29-1 to TRBJ2-1; 10 bases are shared with TRBD2. CDR1 SQVTM and CDR2 ANQGSEA come from the germline V gene. The CDR3 covers 13 residues. Germline trimming cut 4 bases from V and 10 bases from J; bases unmatched to any gene: 7. CDR3 sequence: CSVVASGGREQFF. CDR3 bases: TGCAGCGTTGTGGCTAGCGGGGGTCGAGAGCAGTTCTTC.

The chain is built from TRBV13 and TRBJ1-3, with D perhaps TRBD1 (6 bases). This CDR3 region has 15 residues. V dropped 3 bases and J dropped 0 bases, with 9 bases sitting between them. Germline V gene data show CDR1 as PRHDT and CDR2 as FYEKMQ (reference sequence). The CDR3 DNA reads as TGTGCCAGCAGCTTGGACAGTTCCTCTGGAAACACCATATATTTT. Amino acid sequence: CASSLDSSSGNTIYF.

This clone has a single count. The rearrangement uses TRBV18 and TRBJ2-3; 9 bases are shared with TRBD1. Germline V gene lookup returns CDR1 KGHSH and CDR2 LQKENI. After removal of 2 bases from V and 2 bases from J, the junction contained 2 bases not matched to a gene. The CDR3 consists of 15 residues. The CDR3 DNA sequence: TGTGCCAGCTCACCAGGACAGGGGATCACAGATACGCAGTATTTT. Translating it yields CASSPGQGITDTQYF.